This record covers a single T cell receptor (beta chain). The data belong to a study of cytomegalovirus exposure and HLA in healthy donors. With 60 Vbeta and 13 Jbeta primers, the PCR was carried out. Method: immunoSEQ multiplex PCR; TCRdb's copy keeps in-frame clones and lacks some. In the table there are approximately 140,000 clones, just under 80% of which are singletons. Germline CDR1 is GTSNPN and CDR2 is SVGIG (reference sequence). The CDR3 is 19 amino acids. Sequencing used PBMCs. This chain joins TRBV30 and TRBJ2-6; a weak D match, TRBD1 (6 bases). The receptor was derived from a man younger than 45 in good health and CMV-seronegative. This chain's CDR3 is CATRGQRTITANSFLVLTF. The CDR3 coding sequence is TGTGCTACCCGAGGACAGAGAACCATTACCGCCAACTCCTTTTTGGTCCTGACTTTC. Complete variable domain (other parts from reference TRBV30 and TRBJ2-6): SQTIHQWPATLVQPVGSPLSLECTVEGTSNPNLYWYRQAAGRGLQLLFYSVGIGQISSEVPQNLSASRPQDRQFILSSKKLLLSDSGFYLCATRGQRTITANSFLVLTFGAGSRLTVL.